This T cell receptor beta chain originates from a study of beta chain features in type 1 diabetes. Study as a whole: There were 107,917,701 sorted cells examined across all samples. Study-level findings and limits: TCRB CDR3s from Type 1 diabetes patients were moderately but significantly shorter in all four CD4+ subsets. Type 1 diabetes patients showed fewer insertions and more deletions at VDJ junctions.

All of the isolated RNA was reverse transcribed, so expressed TCRB transcripts were sequenced. Generated by immunoSEQ multiplex PCR, the TCRdb table keeps only in-frame clones and is missing some. The sample lists about 650,000 clones; approximately 13% were seen once. The CDR3 length is 18 residues. This clone appeared a few times. The antigen is undetermined. Sample: naive CD4+ T cells from blood. The rearrangement uses TRBV21-1 and TRBJ2-2; TRBD2 was called by the table and not checked on the DNA. TRBV21-1 is given as a pseudogene. The receptor was isolated from a man aged 25 to 45 with type 1 diabetes. DNA of the CDR3: TGTGCCAGCAGCTCAACCGGGGAGGGTATAATCGAGACCGGGGAGCTGTTTTTT. This translates into CASSSTGEGIIETGELFF.